This record concerns one T cell receptor beta chain sequence. Its antigen is unidentified. These data belong to a study of shared clonotypes between healthy human individuals. About the research overall: There were three CD4 naive, three CD4 memory, two CD8 naive and one CD8 memory plates per donor. Study-wide findings and caveats: Clonotype sharing levels among donors were expected to vary with sequencing depth. Only blood underwent sampling, and tissue repertoires likely differ.

Source study methods: Filtering differed, since immunoSEQ gave only junction sequences and no quality scores. Clones were sequenced by immunoSEQ multiplex PCR, and TCRdb holds only the in-frame ones, with some missing. V, J and clone size reflect that table, while D and trimming were determined from the DNA. Here the sample spans 1.6 million or so clones, approximately 98.5% being singletons. What was sequenced was naive CD4+ T cells sorted from blood. As to subset: CD45RA+ positively selected. The clonotype was recovered from a man aged 25 to 40 in good health.

The CDR3 here is CASIGRDNEQFF. The DNA for the CDR3 is TGTGCCAGCATTGGGAGAGACAATGAGCAGTTCTTC. The chain employs TRBV7-9 and TRBJ2-1; tentatively, D is TRBD2 (5 bases). CDR1 and CDR2 (germline): SEHNR, FQNEAQ (reference sequence). V was trimmed by 7 bases and J by 5 bases, leaving 9 bases between them. This CDR3 is 12 amino acids long.